This T cell receptor (beta chain) originates from a study of blood T cell repertoires in COVID-19. Sequencing used immunoSEQ multiplex PCR; TCRdb keeps in-frame clones, though not all of them. The repertoire holds around 170,000 clones, with 75% to 90% as singletons. The V gene end was trimmed by 5 bases and the J gene end by 3 bases; junction bases not matched to a gene: 13. The CDR3 runs 17 residues. Germline assignment: CDR1 LNHDA and CDR2 SQIVND (reference sequence). This TCR came from a woman between 40 and 50 years old with acute or convalescent COVID-19. The sequencing sample was made of peripheral blood. The chain combines TRBV19 with TRBJ1-5; 7 positions agree with TRBD1. This CDR3 is CASSSYRGTALNQPQHF. The CDR3 nucleotides read TGTGCCAGTAGTTCCTACCGCGGGACAGCCCTCAATCAGCCCCAGCATTTT.